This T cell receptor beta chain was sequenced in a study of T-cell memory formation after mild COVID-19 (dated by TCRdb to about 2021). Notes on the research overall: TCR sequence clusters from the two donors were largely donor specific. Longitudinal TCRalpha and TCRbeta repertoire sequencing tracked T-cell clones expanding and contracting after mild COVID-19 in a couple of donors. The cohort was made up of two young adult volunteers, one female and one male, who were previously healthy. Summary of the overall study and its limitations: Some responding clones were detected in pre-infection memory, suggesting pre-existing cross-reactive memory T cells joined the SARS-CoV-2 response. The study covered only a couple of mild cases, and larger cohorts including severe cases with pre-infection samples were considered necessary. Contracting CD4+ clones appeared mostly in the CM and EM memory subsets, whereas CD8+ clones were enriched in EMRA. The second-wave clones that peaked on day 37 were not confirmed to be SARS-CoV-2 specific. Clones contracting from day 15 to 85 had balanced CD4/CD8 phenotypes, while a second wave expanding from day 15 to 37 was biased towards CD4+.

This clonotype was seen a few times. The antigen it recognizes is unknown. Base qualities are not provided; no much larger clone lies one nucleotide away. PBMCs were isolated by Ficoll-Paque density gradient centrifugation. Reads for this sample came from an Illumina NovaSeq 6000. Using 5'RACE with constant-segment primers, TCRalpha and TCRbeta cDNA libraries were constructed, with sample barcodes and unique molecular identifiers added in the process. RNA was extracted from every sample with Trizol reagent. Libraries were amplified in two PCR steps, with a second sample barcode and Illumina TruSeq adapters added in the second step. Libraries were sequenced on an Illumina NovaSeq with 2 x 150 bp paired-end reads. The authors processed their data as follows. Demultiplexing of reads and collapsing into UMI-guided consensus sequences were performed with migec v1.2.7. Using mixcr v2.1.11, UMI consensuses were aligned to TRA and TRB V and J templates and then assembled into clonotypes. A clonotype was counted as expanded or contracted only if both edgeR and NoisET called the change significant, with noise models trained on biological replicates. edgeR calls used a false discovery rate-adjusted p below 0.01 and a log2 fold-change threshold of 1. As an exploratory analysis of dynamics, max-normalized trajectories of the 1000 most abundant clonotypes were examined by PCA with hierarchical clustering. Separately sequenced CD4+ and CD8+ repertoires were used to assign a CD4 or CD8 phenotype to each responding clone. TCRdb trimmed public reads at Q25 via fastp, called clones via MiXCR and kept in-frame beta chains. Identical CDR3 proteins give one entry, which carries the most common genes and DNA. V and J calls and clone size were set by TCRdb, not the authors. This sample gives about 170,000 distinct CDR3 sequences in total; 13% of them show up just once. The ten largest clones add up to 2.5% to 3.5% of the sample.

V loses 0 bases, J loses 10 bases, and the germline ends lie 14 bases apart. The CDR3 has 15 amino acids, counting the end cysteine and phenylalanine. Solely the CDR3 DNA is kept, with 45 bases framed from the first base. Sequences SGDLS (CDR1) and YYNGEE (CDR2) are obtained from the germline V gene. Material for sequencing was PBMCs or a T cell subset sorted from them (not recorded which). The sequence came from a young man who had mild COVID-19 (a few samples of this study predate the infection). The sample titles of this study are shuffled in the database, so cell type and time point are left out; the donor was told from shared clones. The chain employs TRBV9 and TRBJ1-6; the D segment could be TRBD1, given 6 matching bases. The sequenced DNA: TGTGCCAGCAGCGTAGACAGGGCTCGTGGATCACCCCTCCACTTT. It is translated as CASSVDRARGSPLHF.